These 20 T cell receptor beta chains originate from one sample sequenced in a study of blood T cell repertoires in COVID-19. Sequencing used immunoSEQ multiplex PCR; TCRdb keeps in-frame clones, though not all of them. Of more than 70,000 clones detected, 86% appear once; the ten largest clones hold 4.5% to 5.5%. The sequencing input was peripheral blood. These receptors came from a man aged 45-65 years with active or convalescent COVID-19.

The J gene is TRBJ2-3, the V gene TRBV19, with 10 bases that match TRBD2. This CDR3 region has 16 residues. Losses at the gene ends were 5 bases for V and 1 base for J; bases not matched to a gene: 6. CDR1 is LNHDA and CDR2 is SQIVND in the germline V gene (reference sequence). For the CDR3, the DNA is TGTGCCAGTAGTCCTATAGCGGGGGGCGGCACAGATACGCAGTATTTT. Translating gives CASSPIAGGGTDTQYF.

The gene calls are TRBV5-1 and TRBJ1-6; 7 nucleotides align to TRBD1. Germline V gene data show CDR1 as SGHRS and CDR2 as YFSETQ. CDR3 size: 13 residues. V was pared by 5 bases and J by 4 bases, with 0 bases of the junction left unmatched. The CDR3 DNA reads TGCGCCAGCAGGACAGGGTATAATTCACCCCTCCACTTT. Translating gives CASRTGYNSPLHF.

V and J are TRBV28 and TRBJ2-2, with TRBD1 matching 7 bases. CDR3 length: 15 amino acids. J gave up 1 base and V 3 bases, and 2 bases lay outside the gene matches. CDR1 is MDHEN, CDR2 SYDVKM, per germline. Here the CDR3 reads CASSFGTENTGELFF. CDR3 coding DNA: TGTGCCAGCAGTTTTGGGACAGAGAACACCGGGGAGCTGTTTTTT.

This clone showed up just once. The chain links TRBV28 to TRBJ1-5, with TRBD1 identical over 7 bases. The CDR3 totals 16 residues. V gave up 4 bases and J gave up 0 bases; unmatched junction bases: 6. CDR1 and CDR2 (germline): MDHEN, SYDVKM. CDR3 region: CASSWRQGGSNQPQHF. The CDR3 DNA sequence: TGTGCCAGCAGTTGGAGACAGGGAGGTAGCAATCAGCCCCAGCATTTT.

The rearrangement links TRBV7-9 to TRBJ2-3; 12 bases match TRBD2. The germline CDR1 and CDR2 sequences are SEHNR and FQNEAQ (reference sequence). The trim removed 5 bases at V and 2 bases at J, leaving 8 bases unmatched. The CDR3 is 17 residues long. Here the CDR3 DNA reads TGTGCCAGCAGCCCCCTGACTAGCGGGGGCCTCACAGATACGCAGTATTTT. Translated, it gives CASSPLTSGGLTDTQYF.

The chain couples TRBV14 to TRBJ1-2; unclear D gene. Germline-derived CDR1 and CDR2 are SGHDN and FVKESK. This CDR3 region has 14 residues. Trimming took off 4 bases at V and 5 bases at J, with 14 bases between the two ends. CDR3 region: CASSPYPDRYGYTF. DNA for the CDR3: TGTGCCAGCAGCCCGTACCCTGATAGATATGGCTACACCTTC.

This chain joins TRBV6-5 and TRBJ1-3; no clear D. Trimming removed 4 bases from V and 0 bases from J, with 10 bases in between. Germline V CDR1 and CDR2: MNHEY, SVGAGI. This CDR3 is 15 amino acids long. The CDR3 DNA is TGTGCCAGCAGTTCGGGTCAAATCTCTGGAAACACCATATATTTT. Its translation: CASSSGQISGNTIYF.

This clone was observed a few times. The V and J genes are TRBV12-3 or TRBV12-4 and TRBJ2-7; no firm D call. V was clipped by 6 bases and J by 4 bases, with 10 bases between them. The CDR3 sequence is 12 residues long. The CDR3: CASSPRLYEQYF. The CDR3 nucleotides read TGTGCCAGCAGCCCGCGCCTTTACGAGCAGTACTTC.

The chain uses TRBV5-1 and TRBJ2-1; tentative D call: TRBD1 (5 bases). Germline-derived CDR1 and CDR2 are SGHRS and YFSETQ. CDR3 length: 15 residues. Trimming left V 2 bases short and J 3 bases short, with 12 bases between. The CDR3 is CASSLTGSNYNEQFF. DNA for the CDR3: TGCGCCAGCAGCTTAACAGGTTCTAACTACAATGAGCAGTTCTTC.

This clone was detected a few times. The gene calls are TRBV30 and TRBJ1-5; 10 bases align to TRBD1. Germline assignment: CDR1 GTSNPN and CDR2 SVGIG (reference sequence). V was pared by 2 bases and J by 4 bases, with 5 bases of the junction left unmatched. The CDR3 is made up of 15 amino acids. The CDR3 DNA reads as TGTGCCTGGAGTCCGACAGGGGGCGTAAATCAGCCCCAGCATTTT. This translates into CAWSPTGGVNQPQHF. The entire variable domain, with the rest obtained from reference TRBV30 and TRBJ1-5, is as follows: SQTIHQWPATLVQPVGSPLSLECTVEGTSNPNLYWYRQAAGRGLQLLFYSVGIGQISSEVPQNLSASRPQDRQFILSSKKLLLSDSGFYLCAWSPTGGVNQPQHFGDGTRLSIL.

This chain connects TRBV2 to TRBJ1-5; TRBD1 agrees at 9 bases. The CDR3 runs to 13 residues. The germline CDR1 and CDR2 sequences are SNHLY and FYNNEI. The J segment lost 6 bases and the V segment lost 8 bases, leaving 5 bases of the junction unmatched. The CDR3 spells CASSGQGSQPQHF. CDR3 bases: TGTGCCAGCTCAGGACAGGGGAGTCAGCCCCAGCATTTT.

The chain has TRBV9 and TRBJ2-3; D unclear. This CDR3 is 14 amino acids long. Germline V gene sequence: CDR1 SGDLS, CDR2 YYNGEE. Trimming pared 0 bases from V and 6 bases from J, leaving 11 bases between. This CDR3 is CASSVARNWDTQYF. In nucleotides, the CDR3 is TGTGCCAGCAGCGTAGCCCGTAACTGGGATACGCAGTATTTT.

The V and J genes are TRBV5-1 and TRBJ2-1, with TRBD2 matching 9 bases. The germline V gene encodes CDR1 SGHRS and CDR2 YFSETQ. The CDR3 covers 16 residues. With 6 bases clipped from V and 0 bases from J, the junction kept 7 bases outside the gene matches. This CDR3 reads CASTSSGAFSYNEQFF. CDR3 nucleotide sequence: TGCGCCAGCACCTCTAGCGGGGCCTTCTCCTACAATGAGCAGTTCTTC.

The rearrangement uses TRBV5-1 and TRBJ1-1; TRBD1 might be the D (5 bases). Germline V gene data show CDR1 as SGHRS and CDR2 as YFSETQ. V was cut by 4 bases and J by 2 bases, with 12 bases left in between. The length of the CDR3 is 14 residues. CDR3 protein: CASSLSDSNTEAFF. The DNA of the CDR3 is TGCGCCAGCAGCCTATCCGACAGCAACACTGAAGCTTTCTTT. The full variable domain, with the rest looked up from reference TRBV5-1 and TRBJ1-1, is KAGVTQTPRYLIKTRGQQVTLSCSPISGHRSVSWYQQTPGQGLQFLFEYFSETQRNKGNFPGRFSGRQFSNSRSEMNVSTLELGDSALYLCASSLSDSNTEAFFGQGTRLTVV.

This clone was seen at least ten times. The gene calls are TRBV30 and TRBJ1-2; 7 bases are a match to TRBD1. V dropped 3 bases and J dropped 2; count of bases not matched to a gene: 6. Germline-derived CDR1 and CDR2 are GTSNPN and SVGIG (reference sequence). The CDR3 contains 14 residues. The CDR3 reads CAWSVIQGNYGYTF. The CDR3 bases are TGTGCCTGGAGCGTTATACAGGGGAACTATGGCTACACCTTC.

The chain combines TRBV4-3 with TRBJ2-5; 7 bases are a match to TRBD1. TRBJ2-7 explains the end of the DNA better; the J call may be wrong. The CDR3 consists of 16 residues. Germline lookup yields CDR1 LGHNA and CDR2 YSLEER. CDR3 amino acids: CASSQSGTGETYEQYF. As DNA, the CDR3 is TGCGCCAGCAGCCAGAGCGGCACAGGGGAAACCTACGAGCAGTACTTC.

The CDR3 sequence is CASGTPENGGELFF. The CDR3 DNA sequence: TGTGCCAGCGGGACACCGGAGAATGGCGGGGAGCTGTTTTTT. J is TRBJ2-2 and V is TRBV6-5, with TRBD1 as a possible D gene (6 bases). The CDR3 has 14 residues. V was clipped by 8 bases and J by 7 bases, with 17 bases between them. From germline, CDR1 is MNHEY and CDR2 SVGAGI.

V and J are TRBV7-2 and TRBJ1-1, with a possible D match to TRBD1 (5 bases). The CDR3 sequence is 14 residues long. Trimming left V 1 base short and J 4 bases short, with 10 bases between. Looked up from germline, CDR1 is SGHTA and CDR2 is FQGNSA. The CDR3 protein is CASSLVVRATEAFF. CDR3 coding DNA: TGTGCCAGCAGCTTAGTCGTCAGGGCCACTGAAGCTTTCTTT.

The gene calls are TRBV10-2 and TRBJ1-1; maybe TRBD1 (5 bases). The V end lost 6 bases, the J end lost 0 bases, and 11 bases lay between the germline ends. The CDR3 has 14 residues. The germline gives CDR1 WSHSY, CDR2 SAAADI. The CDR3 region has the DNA TGCGCCAGCAGAACAGGCGCCATGAACACTGAAGCTTTCTTT. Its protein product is CASRTGAMNTEAFF.

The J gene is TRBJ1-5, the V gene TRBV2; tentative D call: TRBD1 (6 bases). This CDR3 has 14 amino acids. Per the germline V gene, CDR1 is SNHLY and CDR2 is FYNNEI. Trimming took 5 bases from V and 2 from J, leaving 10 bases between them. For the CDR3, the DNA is TGTGCCAGCAGTAATTACAGGGGCAATCAGCCCCAGCATTTT. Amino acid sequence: CASSNYRGNQPQHF. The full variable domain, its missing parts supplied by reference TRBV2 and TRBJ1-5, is EPEVTQTPSHQVTQMGQEVILRCVPISNHLYFYWYRQILGQKVEFLVSFYNNEISEKSEIFDDQFSVERPDGSNFTLKIRSTKLEDSAMYFCASSNYRGNQPQHFGDGTRLSIL.